Sequencing of this T cell receptor (beta chain) was carried out in a study of blood T cell repertoires in COVID-19. Overall study context: There were acute and convalescent COVID-19 samples, and they came from the United States, Italy and Spain. T cells, B-cell-depleted T cells, or PBMCs supplied cDNA or gDNA.

In germline, CDR1 is KGHSH, CDR2 LQKENI. V lost 3 bases to trimming and J lost 2 bases; unmatched junction nucleotides: 0. This CDR3 is 15 amino acids long. In the original processing: Amplification of reference gene primers was used by the study to estimate nucleated cell counts. Measured with immunoSEQ multiplex PCR; TCRdb has only the in-frame clones, and not every one. V and J calls and clone size are as listed in that table; D and trimming were resolved from the DNA. The table lists 200,000 to 300,000 clones, 84% of them singletons, with less than 10% in the top ten. On this clone: Other DNA sequences in the sample encode the same CDR3.

This chain connects TRBV18 to TRBJ2-5; 13 bases map to TRBD2. The sequenced sample consisted of peripheral blood. The TCR originated in a human donor in a cohort sampled during active COVID-19. The CDR3 loop reads CASSPTSGGQETQYF. CDR3 DNA sequence: TGTGCCAGCTCACCGACTAGCGGGGGGCAAGAGACCCAGTACTTC.